This section outlines one T cell receptor (beta chain) sequence together with its context. What it recognizes is unknown. This specimen belongs to a study of blood T cells in healthy people across ages. Study-level findings and limits: Donors of long life had a larger count of naive CD4+ cells and greater diversity than aged donors.

PCR was performed a second time for about 6 to 12 cycles using a sample-barcoded 5' primer and a J-beta primer mix. MiXCR was run by TCRdb on the 5' RACE reads, yielding one entry per CDR3 protein. Among some 940,000 distinct CDR3 sequences listed, roughly 28% were seen once. CDR1 and CDR2 (germline): SGHAT, FQNNGV. V lost 0 bases, J lost 1 base, and 9 bases lay in between. The CDR3 is 15 residues long. This sample was shared with a second study, whose subject was T cells of mothers and their children.

Sequencing was performed on blood. The V gene is TRBV11-2, the J gene TRBJ2-5; no definite D call. The TCR comes from a woman aged 40 to 50 in good health. CDR3 amino acids: CASSLDPVVQETQYF. The DNA for the CDR3 is TGTGCCAGCAGCTTAGATCCCGTGGTCCAAGAGACCCAGTACTTC.